The entry that follows covers one T cell receptor beta chain sequence. What it recognizes is unknown. Researchers took RNA transcripts and amplified the TCR beta CDR3 regions from them. HTBI primers were employed in a first-round RT-PCR of the TCR CDR3. TCRdb re-called the multiplex PCR reads with MiXCR, one entry per CDR3 protein. The sample comprises about 500,000 distinct CDR3 sequences, around 50% of which are singletons, and about two fifths rests with the top ten. Patients showing uncontrolled infection, other autoimmune disease, pregnancy or lactation were ineligible. For the diagnoses, clinical symptoms, serum thyroxine and TRAb, thyroid ultrasound and orbital computed tomography were used. This sample was included in a study of T cells in Graves' hyperthyroidism and ophthalmopathy. Trimming cost V 2 bases and J 6 bases, with 4 bases left between them. The CDR3 runs 12 residues. Study-wide points: Ophthalmopathy could be told apart from stable hyperthyroidism with a 13 V-J model.

The rearrangement links TRBV12-3 or TRBV12-4 to TRBJ2-2; no clear D. This TCR was recovered from an adult woman with Graves' disease, either hyperthyroidism or ophthalmopathy (not recorded which). Material: peripheral blood or thyroid tissue (not recorded which). CDR3 protein: CASSLSPGELFF. The CDR3 DNA sequence: TGTGCCAGCAGTTTATCTCCCGGGGAGCTGTTTTTT.